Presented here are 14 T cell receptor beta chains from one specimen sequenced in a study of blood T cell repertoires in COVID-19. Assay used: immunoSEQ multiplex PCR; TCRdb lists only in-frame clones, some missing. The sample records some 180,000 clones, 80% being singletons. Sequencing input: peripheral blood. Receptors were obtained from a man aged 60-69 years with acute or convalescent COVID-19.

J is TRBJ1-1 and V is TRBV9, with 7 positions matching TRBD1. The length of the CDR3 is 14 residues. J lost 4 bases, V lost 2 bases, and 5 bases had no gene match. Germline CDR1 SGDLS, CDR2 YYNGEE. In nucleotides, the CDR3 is TGTGCCAGCAGCGTCGTCCAGGGGGGCACTGAAGCTTTCTTT. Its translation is CASSVVQGGTEAFF.

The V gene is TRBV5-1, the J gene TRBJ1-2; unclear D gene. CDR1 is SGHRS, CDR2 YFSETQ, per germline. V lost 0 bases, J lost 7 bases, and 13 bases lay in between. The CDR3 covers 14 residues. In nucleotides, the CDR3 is TGCGCCAGCAGCTTGGCCGAGAGGGCGGGTGGCTACACCTTC. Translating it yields CASSLAERAGGYTF.

CDR3 loop: CASSQDLLQGLTGSEAFF. The CDR3 DNA follows: TGCGCCAGCAGCCAAGATTTGCTTCAGGGCCTTACGGGTTCTGAAGCTTTCTTT. The chain recombines TRBV4-3 with TRBJ1-1; D might be TRBD1 (5 bases). Germline CDR1 reads LGHNA; CDR2 reads YSLEER. The CDR3 extends over 18 amino acids. The ends were cut back, 0 bases at V and 6 bases at J, with 23 bases in the middle.

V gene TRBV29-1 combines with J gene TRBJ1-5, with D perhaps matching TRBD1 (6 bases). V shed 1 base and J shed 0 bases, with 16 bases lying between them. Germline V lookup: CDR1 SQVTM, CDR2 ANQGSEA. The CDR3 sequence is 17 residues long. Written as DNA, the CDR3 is TGCAGCGTTGAAGGACTCCAGGGGCCGTATAGCAATCAGCCCCAGCATTTT. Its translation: CSVEGLQGPYSNQPQHF.

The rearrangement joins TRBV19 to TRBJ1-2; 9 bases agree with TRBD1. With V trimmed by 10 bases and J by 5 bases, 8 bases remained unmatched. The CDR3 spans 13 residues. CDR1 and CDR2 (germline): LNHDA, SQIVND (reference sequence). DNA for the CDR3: TGTGCCACCCAGGCCGGACAGGGGTATGGCTACACCTTC. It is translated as CATQAGQGYGYTF.

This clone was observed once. CDR3 sequence: CASSLSGTGGGAQETQYF. The CDR3 region has the DNA TGTGCCAGCAGCTTATCAGGAACTGGCGGGGGGGCTCAAGAGACCCAGTACTTC. This chain connects TRBV7-3 to TRBJ2-5, with 9 bases that match TRBD2. Germline V gives CDR1 SGHTA, CDR2 FQGTGA. With V trimmed by 2 bases and J by 2 bases, 12 bases remained unmatched. The CDR3 sequence is 18 residues long.

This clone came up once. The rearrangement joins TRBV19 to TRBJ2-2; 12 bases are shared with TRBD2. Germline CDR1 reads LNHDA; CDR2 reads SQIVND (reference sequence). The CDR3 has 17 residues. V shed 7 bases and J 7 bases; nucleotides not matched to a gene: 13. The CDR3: CASKVRLAGAPDGELFF. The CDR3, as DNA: TGTGCCAGTAAGGTCCGACTAGCGGGAGCCCCGGACGGGGAGCTGTTTTTT.

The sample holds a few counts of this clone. CDR3 coding DNA: TGTGCCAGCAGCTTGGTTGGGACTAGGGATACGCAGTATTTT. Amino acid sequence: CASSLVGTRDTQYF. The chain employs TRBV5-4 and TRBJ2-3; the match to TRBD2 covers 8 bases. Germline lookup yields CDR1 SGHNT and CDR2 YYREEE (reference sequence). V gave up 0 bases and J gave up 6 bases; unmatched junction bases: 3. This CDR3 is built from 14 residues. Using reference TRBV5-4 and TRBJ2-3 for the parts outside the CDR3, the full variable domain is ETGVTQSPTHLIKTRGQQVTLRCSSQSGHNTVSWYQQALGQGPQFIFQYYREEENGRGNFPPRFSGLQFPNYSSELNVNALELDDSALYLCASSLVGTRDTQYFGPGTRLTVL.

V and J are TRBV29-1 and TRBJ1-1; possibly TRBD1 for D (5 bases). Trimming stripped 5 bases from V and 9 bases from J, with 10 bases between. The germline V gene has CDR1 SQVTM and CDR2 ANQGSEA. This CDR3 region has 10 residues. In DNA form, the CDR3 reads TGCAGCGTTAGGGAGGGGAAAGCTTTCTTT. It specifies CSVREGKAFF.

CDR3 region: CASGVGLAGQPQHF. CDR3 DNA: TGTGCTAGTGGTGTGGGACTCGCGGGTCAGCCCCAGCATTTT. The rearrangement uses TRBV12-5 and TRBJ1-5, with D perhaps matching TRBD1 (5 bases). Germline CDR1 is LGHNT and CDR2 is FRNRAP. The ends were cut back, 5 bases at V and 6 bases at J, with 14 bases in the middle. CDR3 length: 14 residues.

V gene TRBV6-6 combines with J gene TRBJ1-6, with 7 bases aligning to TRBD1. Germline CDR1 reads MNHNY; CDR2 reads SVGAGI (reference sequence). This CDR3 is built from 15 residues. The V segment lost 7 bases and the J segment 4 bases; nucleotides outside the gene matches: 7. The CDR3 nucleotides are TGTGCCAGCAATAGACAGGGCCCTTATAATTCACCCCTCCACTTT. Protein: CASNRQGPYNSPLHF.

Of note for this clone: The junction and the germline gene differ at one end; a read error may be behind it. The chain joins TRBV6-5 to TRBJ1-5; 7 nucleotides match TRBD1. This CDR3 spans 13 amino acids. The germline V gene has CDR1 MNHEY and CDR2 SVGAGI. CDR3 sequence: CASSDSGGQPQHF. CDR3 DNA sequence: TGTGCCAGCAGTGACTCAGGGGGTCAGCCCCAGCATTTT.

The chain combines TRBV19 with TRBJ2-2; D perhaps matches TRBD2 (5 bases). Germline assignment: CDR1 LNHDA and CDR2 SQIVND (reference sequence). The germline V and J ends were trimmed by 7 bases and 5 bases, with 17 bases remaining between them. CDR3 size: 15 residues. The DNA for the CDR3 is TGTGCCAGTACCGTGGGGATGAGCGGTACCGGGGAGCTGTTTTTT. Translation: CASTVGMSGTGELFF. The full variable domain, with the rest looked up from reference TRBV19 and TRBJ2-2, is DGGITQSPKYLFRKEGQNVTLSCEQNLNHDAMYWYRQDPGQGLRLIYYSQIVNDFQKGDIAEGYSVSREKKESFPLTVTSAQKNPTAFYLCASTVGMSGTGELFFGEGSRLTVL.

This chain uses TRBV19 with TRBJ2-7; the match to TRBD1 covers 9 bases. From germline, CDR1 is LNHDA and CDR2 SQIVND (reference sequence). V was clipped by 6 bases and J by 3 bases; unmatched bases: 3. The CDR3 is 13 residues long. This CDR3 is CASRGTGYYEQYF. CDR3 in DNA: TGTGCCAGTAGAGGGACAGGGTACTACGAGCAGTACTTC.